This T cell receptor beta chain was captured in a study of T cell changes during pregnancy in multiple sclerosis. The CDR3 is 15 amino acids. Germline loops: CDR1 SGHKS, CDR2 YYEKEE (reference sequence). The V gene lost 3 bases and the J gene lost 6 bases, with 16 bases spanning the gap. Assay: immunoSEQ multiplex PCR; the TCRdb copy retains only in-frame clones and omits some. The sample includes around 40,000 clones, around nine tenths seen only once; the top ten take around 0.4%. The input for sequencing was CD4+ T cells from peripheral blood mononuclear cells, taken in the second trimester of pregnancy. This clonotype was sampled from a female donor with multiple sclerosis, enrolled in a pregnancy study. V gene TRBV5-5 combines with J gene TRBJ1-3, with D possibly being TRBD1 (6 bases). The CDR3 loop is CASSSDPQGLNTIYF. The CDR3 nucleotides are TGTGCCAGCAGCTCGGACCCACAGGGTCTAAACACCATATATTTT.